A single sample is the source of the 28 T cell receptor beta chains below, sequenced in a study of molecular identifiers for immune sequencing clone quantification. TCRdb re-analysed the PCR reads in MiXCR, keeping a single row per CDR3 protein. The data show about 510,000 distinct CDR3 sequences, about a fifth seen once. The sample taken for sequencing was naive CD8+ T cells from blood, with Jurkat cell RNA spiked in. The sample's subset: FACS-sorted CD8+CD4-CCR7+CD45RA+ naive T cells. These receptors originate from a human donor in good health. Some libraries in this study had Jurkat cell RNA spiked in.

The sample holds a few counts of this clonotype. V and J are TRBV11-2 and TRBJ1-1, with D hard to call. Germline lookup yields CDR1 SGHAT and CDR2 FQNNGV. V lost 6 bases and J 1 base, leaving 12 bases between the germline ends. The CDR3 consists of 14 residues. CDR3 sequence reads: CASSWKGANTEAFF. DNA of the CDR3: TGTGCCAGCAGTTGGAAAGGAGCGAACACTGAAGCTTTCTTT.

The chain recombines TRBV9 with TRBJ2-7; 7 nucleotides match TRBD2. Per germline, CDR1 SGDLS and CDR2 YYNGEE. Trimming removed 0 bases from V and 5 bases from J; junction bases left unmatched: 11. The CDR3 totals 16 residues. CDR3: CASSVVPGLTLNEQYF. The CDR3 DNA sequence: TGTGCCAGCAGCGTAGTTCCGGGACTAACACTTAACGAGCAGTACTTC.

The rearrangement links TRBV6-5 to TRBJ1-1; 9 bases agree with TRBD1. Trimming cost V 2 bases and J 1 base; bases outside gene matches: 8. The germline V gene has CDR1 MNHEY and CDR2 SVGAGI. The CDR3 consists of 17 residues. Here the CDR3 DNA reads TGTGCCAGCAGTTACGCACAGGGGGCCACCCCGAACACTGAAGCTTTCTTT. It codes for CASSYAQGATPNTEAFF.

This clonotype was found a few times. The chain combines TRBV28 with TRBJ1-1; the D is unclear. The CDR3 has 15 amino acids. CDR1 is MDHEN, CDR2 SYDVKM, per germline. This chain's CDR3 is CTTTTRLGVNTEAFF. The CDR3 coding sequence is TGTACCACCACGACACGGCTAGGAGTGAACACTGAAGCTTTCTTT.

This clonotype occurred many times. J is TRBJ1-1 and V is TRBV4-3; D unclear. The CDR3 runs to 13 residues. V lost 0 bases to trimming and J lost 5 bases, with 7 bases between them. Germline loops: CDR1 LGHNA, CDR2 YSLEER. In DNA form, the CDR3 reads TGCGCCAGCAGCCAAGACGGAAGGACTGAAGCTTTCTTT. It codes for CASSQDGRTEAFF.

The rearrangement links TRBV9 to TRBJ2-6, with 7 bases lining up with TRBD2. The length of the CDR3 is 19 residues. V gave up 2 bases and J gave up 0 bases; unmatched junction bases: 11. The germline CDR1 and CDR2 sequences are SGDLS and YYNGEE. The CDR3 here is CASSVFGGLKGSGANVLTF. The CDR3 DNA sequence: TGTGCCAGCAGCGTGTTTGGGGGACTAAAAGGCTCTGGGGCCAACGTCCTGACTTTC.

This clonotype has only a few counts. The chain joins TRBV7-9 to TRBJ1-1, with 10 nucleotides matching TRBD1. Germline V gene data show CDR1 as SEHNR and CDR2 as FQNEAQ (reference sequence). The CDR3 has 15 amino acids. V lost 1 base, J lost 8 bases, and 7 bases stayed unmatched. The CDR3 region is CASSLVDRGFLEAFF. CDR3 nucleotide sequence: TGTGCCAGCAGCTTAGTGGACAGGGGGTTTTTAGAAGCTTTCTTT.

This clonotype has only a few counts. The chain employs TRBV12-3 or TRBV12-4 and TRBJ2-3, with 7 bases aligning to TRBD1. CDR3 length: 16 amino acids. Trimming cost V 4 bases and J 3 bases; bases outside gene matches: 10. The chain's CDR3 is CASSSTGTEDTDTQYF. The DNA of the CDR3 is TGTGCCAGCAGTTCGACGGGGACAGAGGATACAGATACGCAGTATTTT.

The rearrangement joins TRBV6-2 or TRBV6-3 to TRBJ1-1; no clear D gene. The CDR3 covers 15 residues. Trimming removed 2 bases from V and 3 bases from J, with 13 bases in between. Germline V CDR1 and CDR2: MNHEY, SVGEGT. For the CDR3, the DNA is TGTGCCAGCAGTTACGAGTCGGCAACATACACTGAAGCTTTCTTT. Amino acid sequence: CASSYESATYTEAFF.

This clonotype was seen many times. The CDR3: CASLTGAHAYQETQYF. The CDR3, as DNA: TGTGCCAGTCTGACAGGCGCCCACGCGTACCAAGAGACCCAGTACTTC. This sequence joins TRBV6-1 and TRBJ2-5; D is possibly TRBD1 (6 bases). The ends were cut back, 9 bases at V and 0 bases at J, with 20 bases in the middle. CDR1 and CDR2 (germline): MNHNS, SASEGT. The CDR3 covers 16 residues.

This clonotype was observed many times. A read error may account for a junction end that differs from germline. The chain employs TRBV12-3 or TRBV12-4 and TRBJ1-2; D is ambiguous. The CDR3 spans 13 residues. The CDR3 nucleotides read TGTGCCAGCAGTTTAAAGCTCGCCCCTCCATTCCCCTTC. Protein: CASSLKLAPPFPF.

V and J are TRBV4-1 and TRBJ2-3; TRBD2 matches 9 bases. This CDR3 comprises 15 residues. The junction had 7 bases not matched to a gene; V was cut back by 5 bases and J by 4 bases. Germline V gene lookup returns CDR1 MGHRA and CDR2 YSYEKL. The DNA for the CDR3 is TGCGCCAGCAGCTTAATTAGCGGGAGACCAGATACGCAGTATTTT. Encoded protein: CASSLISGRPDTQYF.

The chain carries TRBV7-6 and TRBJ2-1, with D maybe TRBD2 (5 bases). The CDR3 has 14 residues. Trimming removed 4 bases at V and 5 bases at J, with 12 bases between. Germline V gene data show CDR1 as SGHVS and CDR2 as FNYEAQ. CDR3 nucleotide sequence: TGTGCCAGCAGCTGGGATAGCGCGCACAATGAGCAGTTCTTC. Protein product: CASSWDSAHNEQFF.

This clonotype was recorded many times. V is TRBV5-6 and J is TRBJ1-3; possible D gene TRBD1, 5 bases. CDR3 length equals 16 residues. Germline CDR1 reads SGHDT; CDR2 reads YYEEEE. Trimming pared 2 bases from V and 2 bases from J, leaving 14 bases between. The CDR3 DNA follows: TGTGCCAGCAGCTTCATGGTTCCAGGGCCTGGAAACACCATATATTTT. This codes for CASSFMVPGPGNTIYF.

This clonotype occurred many times. The chain carries TRBV28 and TRBJ2-7; tentative D call: TRBD1 (6 bases). Deletions cut 8 bases from V and 3 bases from J, with 8 bases between. Germline CDR1 and CDR2: MDHEN and SYDVKM. The CDR3 runs 11 residues. The CDR3 region has the DNA TGTGCCAGCGGACAGTACTACGAGCAGTACTTC. Translating it yields CASGQYYEQYF.

For this clonotype: A much larger clonotype is one base distant, so this may be a read error. The chain couples TRBV5-6 to TRBJ2-7; 7 bases fit TRBD1. The trim removed 4 bases at V and 12 bases at J, leaving 10 bases unmatched. The CDR3 sequence is 12 residues long. CDR1 and CDR2 (germline): SGHDT, YYEEEE. CDR3 sequence reads: CASSLGGVGRYF. The CDR3, as DNA: TGTGCCAGCAGCCTAGGGGGCGTCGGACGGTACTTC.

In regard to this clonotype: One end of the junction is discordant with germline, which a read error may explain. The chain is built from TRBV27 and TRBJ1-4; maybe TRBD1 (5 bases). From germline, CDR1 is MNHEY and CDR2 SMNVEV (reference sequence). This CDR3 has 12 residues. CDR3 DNA: TGTGCCGGCAGTCCACCAGGGGAAAAACTGTTTTTT. Protein product: CAGSPPGEKLFF.

About this clonotype: A read error is possible here, since a much larger clone lies one base away. The chain joins TRBV7-9 to TRBJ1-1; unclear D gene. Germline V gene lookup returns CDR1 SEHNR and CDR2 FQNEAQ (reference sequence). V lost 9 bases and J 2 bases, leaving 16 bases between the germline ends. The CDR3 runs 14 residues. The CDR3 spells CARAEWRENTEAFF. DNA for the CDR3: TGTGCCAGGGCCGAATGGAGGGAAAACACTGAAGCTTTCTTT.

Concerning this clonotype itself: This clone may be a read error of a much larger clone one base away. The rearrangement uses TRBV12-3 or TRBV12-4 and TRBJ2-3; 8 bases align to TRBD1. The CDR3 consists of 14 residues. Germline trimming cut 6 bases from V and 1 base from J; bases unmatched to any gene: 3. In nucleotides, the CDR3 is TGTGCCAGCAGCACGGACAGGGGCACAGATACGCAGTATTTT. This translates into CASSTDRGTDTQYF.

This clonotype has only a few counts. The V and J genes are TRBV30 and TRBJ2-5; possible D gene TRBD2, 6 bases. The CDR3 totals 14 residues. Trimming shortened V by 0 bases and J by 3 bases, and 11 bases separated the two germline ends. The germline gives CDR1 GTSNPN, CDR2 SVGIG (reference sequence). CDR3 sequence reads: CAWSVGIAEETQYF. The CDR3 DNA reads as TGTGCCTGGAGTGTGGGGATAGCGGAAGAGACCCAGTACTTC.

This chain links TRBV7-6 with TRBJ2-2; tentatively, D is TRBD2 (6 bases). The CDR3 loop spans 21 amino acids. V was shortened by 2 bases and J by 0 bases, with 25 bases between the two germline ends. Germline assignment: CDR1 SGHVS and CDR2 FNYEAQ. The CDR3 region is CASSLTFGRSDLDANTGELFF. CDR3 sequence (DNA): TGTGCCAGCAGCTTAACGTTCGGGAGATCGGATCTCGACGCGAACACCGGGGAGCTGTTTTTT.

Remarks on this clonotype: An end of the junction does not agree with germline; a read error may underlie this. The chain has TRBV2 and TRBJ2-2; the D gene is possibly TRBD2 (5 bases). The CDR3 totals 18 residues. Germline CDR1 reads SNHLY; CDR2 reads FYNNEI. Written as DNA, the CDR3 is TGTGCCAGCAGTGAAATGCTAGGGAGTGTGGCACTAACCGGGGAGCCGTTTTTT. Its protein product is CASSEMLGSVALTGEPFF.

This clonotype was seen more than once but under ten times. The chain has TRBV20-1 and TRBJ1-1; TRBD1 agrees at 9 bases. Losses at the gene ends were 3 bases for V and 0 bases for J; bases not matched to a gene: 2. The CDR3 is made up of 14 amino acids. The V gene's germline CDR1 is DFQATT and CDR2 SNEGSKA (reference sequence). CDR3 sequence: CSARTGGMNTEAFF. CDR3 bases: TGCAGTGCTAGGACAGGGGGGATGAACACTGAAGCTTTCTTT.

The table lists this clonotype with a few counts. The V and J genes are TRBV30 and TRBJ2-2, with D uncertain. The length of the CDR3 is 11 residues. The germline V gene encodes CDR1 GTSNPN and CDR2 SVGIG (reference sequence). The germline V and J ends were trimmed by 3 bases and 8 bases, with 7 bases remaining between them. The CDR3 region has the DNA TGTGCCTGGAGATTGGGGGGGGAGCTGTTTTTT. Translation: CAWRLGGELFF.

The V and J genes are TRBV11-2 and TRBJ2-1; perhaps TRBD2 as D (6 bases). CDR3 size: 19 residues. CDR1 is SGHAT, CDR2 FQNNGV, per germline. V was pared by 0 bases and J by 6 bases, with 24 bases between. DNA of the CDR3: TGTGCCAGCAGCTTAGAGGATTTGGGAGGAGCGCTTCCCTCCAATGAGCAGTTCTTC. Translation gives CASSLEDLGGALPSNEQFF.

This clonotype has only a few counts. The chain uses TRBV6-5 and TRBJ1-1, with 10 bases matching TRBD1. J gave up 11 bases and V 4 bases, and 22 bases lay outside the gene matches. Looked up from germline, CDR1 is MNHEY and CDR2 is SVGAGI. The CDR3 runs 18 residues. The CDR3, as DNA: TGTGCCAGCAGTTCCCCTTACGGGACAGGGGCCGCGAGGGGCCTCGCTTTCTTT. It is translated as CASSSPYGTGAARGLAFF.

This clonotype appeared many times. V gene TRBV4-1 combines with J gene TRBJ1-1; D unresolved. The germline CDR1 and CDR2 sequences are MGHRA and YSYEKL. The CDR3 totals 13 residues. V was pared by 0 bases and J by 11 bases, with 13 bases between. DNA for the CDR3: TGCGCCAGCAGCCAAGATTGGGCTTCGGAGGCTTTCTTT. It specifies CASSQDWASEAFF.

The chain has TRBV5-6 and TRBJ1-5, with TRBD1 as a possible D gene (6 bases). V gave up 2 bases and J gave up 0 bases, with 9 bases separating them. The CDR3 has 15 amino acids. Germline V gene sequence: CDR1 SGHDT, CDR2 YYEEEE. The CDR3 protein is CASSFFRGSNQPQHF. CDR3 in DNA: TGTGCCAGCAGCTTCTTCAGGGGTAGCAATCAGCCCCAGCATTTT. Full variable domain (outside the CDR3, taken from reference TRBV5-6 and TRBJ1-5): DAGVTQSPTHLIKTRGQQVTLRCSPKSGHDTVSWYQQALGQGPQFIFQYYEEEERQRGNFPDRFSGHQFPNYSSELNVNALLLGDSALYLCASSFFRGSNQPQHFGDGTRLSIL.